Each of the 10 T cell receptor beta chains below was sequenced from the same sample in a study of OX40 agonist ivuxolimab in advanced cancers. Generated by immunoSEQ multiplex PCR, the TCRdb table keeps only in-frame clones and is missing some. The repertoire holds some 66,000 clones, with around 84% as singletons. The sequences come from CD4+ or CD8+ T cells sorted from blood, collected in a trial of the OX40 agonist ivuxolimab. Receptors originate from an adult with an advanced solid tumor such as melanoma, head and neck, liver or kidney cancer.

This rearrangement joins TRBV12-5 to TRBJ1-2, with D uncertain. Germline V gene lookup returns CDR1 LGHNT and CDR2 FRNRAP. Trimming left V 0 bases short and J 0 bases short, with 17 bases between. This CDR3 is 18 amino acids long. In DNA, the CDR3 is TGTGCTAGTGGTTTGGTCACGGAGTGGAACCTTTCTAACTATGGCTACACCTTC. Its translation is CASGLVTEWNLSNYGYTF.

The rearrangement uses TRBV14 and TRBJ1-1; no reliable D call. Deletions cut 1 base from V and 11 bases from J, with 11 bases between. From germline, CDR1 is SGHDN and CDR2 FVKESK. This CDR3 has 12 residues. The CDR3 protein is CASSQVSMRAFF. CDR3 nucleotides: TGTGCCAGCAGCCAAGTGTCCATGAGGGCTTTCTTT. Together with reference TRBV14 and TRBJ1-1, the CDR3 gives the full variable domain: EAGVTQFPSHSVIEKGQTVTLRCDPISGHDNLYWYRRVMGKEIKFLLHFVKESKQDESGMPNNRFLAERTGGTYSTLKVQPAELEDSGVYFCASSQVSMRAFFGQGTRLTVV.

The chain couples TRBV7-9 to TRBJ2-6, with D possibly called TRBD1 or TRBD2 (5 bases each). The germline V and J ends were trimmed by 3 bases and 19 bases, with 25 bases remaining between them. The germline CDR1 and CDR2 sequences are SEHNR and FQNEAQ (reference sequence). There are 15 residues in the CDR3. CDR3 bases: TGTGCCAGCAGCTTTCGAGGCAACTCGGGGCCGATCCCTACTTTC. This translates into CASSFRGNSGPIPTF.

The V gene is TRBV5-1, the J gene TRBJ1-5; maybe TRBD1 (5 bases). Trimming stripped 4 bases from V and 4 bases from J, with 15 bases between. CDR1 is SGHRS, CDR2 YFSETQ, per germline. CDR3 length equals 15 residues. For the CDR3, the DNA is TGCGCCAGCAGCCGGGACGGCTCGGGGAATCAGCCCCAGCATTTT. Translation: CASSRDGSGNQPQHF.

The chain joins TRBV10-3 to TRBJ1-1; D call uncertain. There are 13 residues in the CDR3. Germline V gene data show CDR1 as ENHRY and CDR2 as SYGVKD. Trimming removed 0 bases at V and 6 bases at J, with 8 bases between. The CDR3 reads CAISESAGAEAFF. The DNA of the CDR3 is TGTGCCATCAGTGAGTCGGCAGGTGCTGAAGCTTTCTTT.

The DNA for the CDR3 is TGTGCCAGCTCACCAAATGAGGGAATGAACACTGAAGCTTTCTTT. This encodes CASSPNEGMNTEAFF. The chain has TRBV18 and TRBJ1-1; D remains unclear. The V end was cut by 2 bases, the J end by 0 bases, with 10 bases between. Germline assignment: CDR1 KGHSH and CDR2 LQKENI. The CDR3 consists of 15 residues.

This chain links TRBV9 with TRBJ1-6; maybe TRBD1 (6 bases). There are 15 residues in the CDR3. V lost 0 bases to trimming and J lost 7 bases, with 11 bases between them. CDR1 is SGDLS, CDR2 YYNGEE, per germline. CDR3 amino acids: CASSVDQGRNSPLHF. The CDR3 DNA is TGTGCCAGCAGCGTAGACCAGGGGAGAAATTCACCCCTCCACTTT.

V and J are TRBV28 and TRBJ1-2; weak D call: TRBD1 (5 bases). The germline CDR1 and CDR2 sequences are MDHEN and SYDVKM. The V and J ends lost 9 bases and 4 bases respectively, with 12 bases between them. There are 12 residues in the CDR3. CDR3 amino acids: CASRGSFYGYTF. CDR3 DNA sequence: TGTGCCAGTCGGGGGTCCTTCTATGGCTACACCTTC.

This clone was found a few times. This rearrangement joins TRBV2 to TRBJ1-1; D gene ambiguous. The germline V gene encodes CDR1 SNHLY and CDR2 FYNNEI. V gave up 4 bases and J gave up 1 base, with 10 bases separating them. The CDR3 is 14 residues long. The CDR3 loop is CASSVLSPNTEAFF. The CDR3 region has the DNA TGTGCCAGCAGTGTGCTCAGTCCGAACACTGAAGCTTTCTTT.

The J gene is TRBJ1-1, the V gene TRBV2, with D possibly TRBD1 on 5 matching bases. Trimming cost V 8 bases and J 4 bases, with 11 bases left between them. CDR3 length: 12 residues. Germline assignment: CDR1 SNHLY and CDR2 FYNNEI. The CDR3: CASGMRGTEAFF. In DNA, the CDR3 is TGTGCCAGCGGAATGAGGGGCACTGAAGCTTTCTTT.